What follows are 9 T cell receptor beta chains derived from one specimen sequenced in a study of identical twins. TCRdb re-analysed the 5' RACE reads in MiXCR, keeping a single row per CDR3 protein. This table holds around 220,000 distinct CDR3 sequences, roughly a tenth found once. The sample was memory T cells sorted from blood. These receptors came from a man aged 45 to 65 in good health.

V and J are TRBV11-1 and TRBJ2-1; 10 nucleotides line up with TRBD2. This CDR3 is 13 amino acids long. The germline V gene encodes CDR1 SGHAT and CDR2 FQDESV (reference sequence). V was clipped by 7 bases and J by 8 bases; unmatched bases: 5. CDR3 in DNA: TGTGCCAGCAACCCAGCGGGAGGGGATGAGCAGTTCTTC. Protein product: CASNPAGGDEQFF.

The V call is TRBV7-2, the J call TRBJ2-1; 10 bases fit TRBD2. This CDR3 is 12 amino acids long. Per germline, CDR1 SGHTA and CDR2 FQGNSA. The ends lost 5 bases at V and 15 bases at J; junction bases unmatched: 7. The CDR3 coding sequence is TGTGCCAGCAGCACGAATAGCGGGAGGCGGTTCTTC. This encodes CASSTNSGRRFF.

For this clonotype: The germline gene is not matched at one end of the junction; a read error may be the cause. The chain couples TRBV3-1 to TRBJ1-5; no firm D call. This CDR3 comprises 15 residues. CDR1 and CDR2 from the germline V gene are LGHDT and YNNKEL (reference sequence). CDR3: CTSSQSGGRGQPQHF. The DNA of the CDR3 is TGTACCAGCAGCCAATCCGGTGGGAGAGGTCAGCCCCAGCATTTT.

This clonotype appeared many times. DNA for the CDR3: TGTGCCAGCAGTTTTGGATCGAACACTGAAGCTTTCTTT. Its translation is CASSFGSNTEAFF. The chain couples TRBV27 to TRBJ1-1; the D is unclear. This CDR3 is 13 amino acids long. Germline CDR1 MNHEY, CDR2 SMNVEV (reference sequence). V shed 3 bases and J shed 1 base, with 6 bases lying between them.

This clonotype was counted ten times or more. The chain employs TRBV20-1 and TRBJ2-2; D unclear. V lost 3 bases and J 0 bases, leaving 11 bases between the germline ends. From germline, CDR1 is DFQATT and CDR2 SNEGSKA (reference sequence). There are 15 residues in the CDR3. The DNA of the CDR3 is TGCAGTGCTAGTCGAGGACGGTCGAACACCGGGGAGCTGTTTTTT. Encoded protein: CSASRGRSNTGELFF.

At least ten counts were recorded for this clonotype. The chain uses TRBV11-2 and TRBJ2-3, with 16 bases lining up with TRBD2. Trimming removed 6 bases from V and 4 bases from J; junction bases left unmatched: 16. The CDR3 sequence is 20 residues long. CDR1 is SGHAT and CDR2 is FQNNGV in the germline V gene. This CDR3 reads CASSTVWGLAGGRISDTQYF. Written as DNA, the CDR3 is TGTGCCAGCAGTACAGTCTGGGGACTAGCGGGGGGGCGAATCTCAGATACGCAGTATTTT.

The chain joins TRBV29-1 to TRBJ2-2; D possibly uses TRBD1 or TRBD2 (5 bases each). The germline V and J ends were trimmed by 7 bases and 6 bases, with 15 bases remaining between them. The V gene's germline CDR1 is SQVTM and CDR2 ANQGSEA. The CDR3 is 13 residues long. The CDR3 nucleotides read TGCAGCGCAGATAGGGGAGCCGCCGGGGAGCTGTTTTTT. This encodes CSADRGAAGELFF.

The CDR3 loop reads CASSPKQYF. In nucleotides, the CDR3 is TGTGCCAGCAGCCCGAAACAGTACTTC. V is TRBV5-8 and J is TRBJ2-7; no firm D call. Germline loops: CDR1 SGHTS, CDR2 YDEGEE. The CDR3 runs 9 residues. V lost 4 bases to trimming and J lost 10 bases, with 6 bases between them.

The sample holds a few counts of this clonotype. The V and J genes are TRBV7-2 and TRBJ2-7; 7 bases align to TRBD1. From germline, CDR1 is SGHTA and CDR2 FQGNSA. The CDR3 runs 15 residues. The J segment lost 4 bases and the V segment lost 6 bases, leaving 12 bases of the junction unmatched. As DNA, the CDR3 is TGTGCCAGCAGTCCTTCGGGGACAGTACTTTACGAGCAGTACTTC. The encoded protein is CASSPSGTVLYEQYF.